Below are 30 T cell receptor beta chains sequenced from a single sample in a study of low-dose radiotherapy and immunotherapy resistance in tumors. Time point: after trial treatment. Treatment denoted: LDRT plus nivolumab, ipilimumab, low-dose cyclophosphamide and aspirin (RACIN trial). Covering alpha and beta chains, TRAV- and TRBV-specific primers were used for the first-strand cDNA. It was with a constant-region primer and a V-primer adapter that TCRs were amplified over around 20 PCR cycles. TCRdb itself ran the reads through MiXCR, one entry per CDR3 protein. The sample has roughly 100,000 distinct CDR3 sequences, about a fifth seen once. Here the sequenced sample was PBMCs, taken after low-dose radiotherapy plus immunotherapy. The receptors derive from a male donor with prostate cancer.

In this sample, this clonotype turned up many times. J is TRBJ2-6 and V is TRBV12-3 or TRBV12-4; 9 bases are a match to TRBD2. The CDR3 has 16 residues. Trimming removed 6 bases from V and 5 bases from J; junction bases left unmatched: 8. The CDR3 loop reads CASSPGLANWANVLTF. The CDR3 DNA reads TGTGCCAGCAGCCCGGGACTAGCAAACTGGGCCAACGTCCTGACTTTC.

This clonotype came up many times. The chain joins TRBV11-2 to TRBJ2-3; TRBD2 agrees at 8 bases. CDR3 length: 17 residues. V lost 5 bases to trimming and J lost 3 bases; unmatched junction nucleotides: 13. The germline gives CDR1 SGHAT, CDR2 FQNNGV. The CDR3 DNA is TGTGCCAGCAGCCGAAAACCGGGGGGGAAGTGGACAGATACGCAGTATTTT. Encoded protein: CASSRKPGGKWTDTQYF.

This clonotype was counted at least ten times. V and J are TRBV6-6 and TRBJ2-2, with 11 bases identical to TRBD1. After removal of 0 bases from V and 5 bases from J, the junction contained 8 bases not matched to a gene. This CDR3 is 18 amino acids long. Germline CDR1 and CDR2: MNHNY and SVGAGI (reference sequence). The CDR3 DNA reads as TGTGCCAGCAGTTACTCGACGGACAGGGGGCTGACTACCGGGGAGCTGTTTTTT. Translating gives CASSYSTDRGLTTGELFF.

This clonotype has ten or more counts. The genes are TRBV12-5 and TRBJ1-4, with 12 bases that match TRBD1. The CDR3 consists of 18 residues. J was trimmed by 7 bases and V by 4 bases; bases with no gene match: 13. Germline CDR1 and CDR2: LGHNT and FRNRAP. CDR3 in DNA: TGTGCTAGTGGTTCTGGGCAGATGGGGACAGGGGGCTCTGAAAAACTGTTTTTT. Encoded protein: CASGSGQMGTGGSEKLFF.

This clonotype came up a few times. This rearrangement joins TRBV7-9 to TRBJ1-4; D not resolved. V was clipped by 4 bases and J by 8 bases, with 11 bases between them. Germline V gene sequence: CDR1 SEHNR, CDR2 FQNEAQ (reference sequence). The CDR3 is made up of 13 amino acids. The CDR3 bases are TGTGCCAGCAGCTCTCTGGTAGGGGAAAAACTGTTTTTT. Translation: CASSSLVGEKLFF.

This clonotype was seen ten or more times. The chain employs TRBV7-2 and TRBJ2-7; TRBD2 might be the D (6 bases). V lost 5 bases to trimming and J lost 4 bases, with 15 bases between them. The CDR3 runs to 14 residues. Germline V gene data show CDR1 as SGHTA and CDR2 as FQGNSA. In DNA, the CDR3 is TGTGCCAGCAGCCCCCCGGAGGGGAGGTACGAGCAGTACTTC. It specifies CASSPPEGRYEQYF.

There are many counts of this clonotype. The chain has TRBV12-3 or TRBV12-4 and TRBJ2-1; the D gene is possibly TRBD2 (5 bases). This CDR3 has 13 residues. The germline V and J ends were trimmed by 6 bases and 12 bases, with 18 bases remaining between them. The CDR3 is CASRIASTEGQFF. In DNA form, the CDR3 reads TGTGCCAGCAGAATAGCTAGTACCGAGGGGCAGTTCTTC.

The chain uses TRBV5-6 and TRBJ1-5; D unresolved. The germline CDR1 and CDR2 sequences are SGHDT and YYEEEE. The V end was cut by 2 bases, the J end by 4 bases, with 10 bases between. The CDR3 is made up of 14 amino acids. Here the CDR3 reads CASSLRELNQPQHF. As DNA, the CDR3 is TGTGCCAGCAGCTTACGGGAGTTAAATCAGCCCCAGCATTTT.

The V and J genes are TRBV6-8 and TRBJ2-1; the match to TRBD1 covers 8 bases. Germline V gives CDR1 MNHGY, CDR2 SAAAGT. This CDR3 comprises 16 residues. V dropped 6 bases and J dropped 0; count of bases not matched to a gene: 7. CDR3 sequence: CASSPTGESSYNEQFF. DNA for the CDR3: TGTGCCAGCAGCCCGACAGGGGAGAGCTCCTACAATGAGCAGTTCTTC.

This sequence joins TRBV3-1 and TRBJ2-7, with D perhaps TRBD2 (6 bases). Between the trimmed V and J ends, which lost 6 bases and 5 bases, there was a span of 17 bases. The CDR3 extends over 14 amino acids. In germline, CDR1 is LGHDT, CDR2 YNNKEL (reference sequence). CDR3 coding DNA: TGTGCCAGCAGGGGACTCCCTGCCGGGAACGAGCAGTACTTC. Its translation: CASRGLPAGNEQYF.

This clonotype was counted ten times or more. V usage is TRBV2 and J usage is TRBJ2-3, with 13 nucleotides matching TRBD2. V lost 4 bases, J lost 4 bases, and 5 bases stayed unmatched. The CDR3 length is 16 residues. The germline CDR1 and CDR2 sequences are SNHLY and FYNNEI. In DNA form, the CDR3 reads TGTGCCAGCAGTGTACTAGCGGGGGGGCTAGCAGATACGCAGTATTTT. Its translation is CASSVLAGGLADTQYF. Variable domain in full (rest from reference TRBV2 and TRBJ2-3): EPEVTQTPSHQVTQMGQEVILRCVPISNHLYFYWYRQILGQKVEFLVSFYNNEISEKSEIFDDQFSVERPDGSNFTLKIRSTKLEDSAMYFCASSVLAGGLADTQYFGPGTRLTVL.

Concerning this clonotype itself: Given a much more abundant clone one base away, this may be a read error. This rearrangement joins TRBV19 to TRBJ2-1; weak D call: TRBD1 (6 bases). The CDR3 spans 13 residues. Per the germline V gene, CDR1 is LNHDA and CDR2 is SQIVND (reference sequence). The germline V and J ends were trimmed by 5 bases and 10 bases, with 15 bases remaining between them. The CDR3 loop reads CASSGQGTYEQFF. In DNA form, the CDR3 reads TGTGCCAGTAGTGGGCAGGGGACCTACGAGCAGTTCTTC.

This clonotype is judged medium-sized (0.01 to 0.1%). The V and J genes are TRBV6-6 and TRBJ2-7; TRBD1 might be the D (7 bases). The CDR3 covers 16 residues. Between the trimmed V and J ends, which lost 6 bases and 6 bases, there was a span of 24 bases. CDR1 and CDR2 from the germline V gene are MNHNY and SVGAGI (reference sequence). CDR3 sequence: CASSDEPTGPGSEQYF. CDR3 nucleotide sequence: TGTGCCAGCAGCGACGAACCGACAGGGCCCGGGAGCGAGCAGTACTTC.

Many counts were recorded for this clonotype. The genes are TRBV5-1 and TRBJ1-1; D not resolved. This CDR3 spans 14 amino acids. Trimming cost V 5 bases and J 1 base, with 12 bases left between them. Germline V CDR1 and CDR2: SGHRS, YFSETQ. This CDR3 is CASRPGRENTEAFF. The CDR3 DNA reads TGCGCCAGCAGACCGGGCAGAGAGAACACTGAAGCTTTCTTT.

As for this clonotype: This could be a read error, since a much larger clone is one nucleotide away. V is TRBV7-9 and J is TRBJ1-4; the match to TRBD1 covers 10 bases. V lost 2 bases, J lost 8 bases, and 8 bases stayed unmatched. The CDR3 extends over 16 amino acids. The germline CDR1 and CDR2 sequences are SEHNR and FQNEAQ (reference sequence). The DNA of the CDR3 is TGTGCCAGCAGCTTACCTGAGGACAGGGGGTTGGAAAAACTGTTTTTT. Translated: CASSLPEDRGLEKLFF.

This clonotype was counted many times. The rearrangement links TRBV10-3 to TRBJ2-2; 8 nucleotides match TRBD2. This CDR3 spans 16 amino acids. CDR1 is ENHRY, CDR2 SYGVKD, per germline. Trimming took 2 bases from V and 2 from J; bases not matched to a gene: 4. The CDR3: CAISEAGLANTGELFF. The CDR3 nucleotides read TGTGCCATCAGTGAGGCTGGACTAGCTAACACCGGGGAGCTGTTTTTT.

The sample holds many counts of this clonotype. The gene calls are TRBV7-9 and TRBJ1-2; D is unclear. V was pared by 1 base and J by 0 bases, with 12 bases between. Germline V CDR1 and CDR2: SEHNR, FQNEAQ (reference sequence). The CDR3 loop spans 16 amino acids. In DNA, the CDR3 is TGTGCCAGCAGCTTAGTACACGGACCGACTAACTATGGCTACACCTTC. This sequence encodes CASSLVHGPTNYGYTF.

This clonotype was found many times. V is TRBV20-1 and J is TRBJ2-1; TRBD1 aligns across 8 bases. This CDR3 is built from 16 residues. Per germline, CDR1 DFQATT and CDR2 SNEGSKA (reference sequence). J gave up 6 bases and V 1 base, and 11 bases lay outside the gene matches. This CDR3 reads CSARVPDRGIPNEQFF. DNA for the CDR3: TGCAGTGCTAGAGTCCCCGACAGGGGAATCCCCAATGAGCAGTTCTTC.

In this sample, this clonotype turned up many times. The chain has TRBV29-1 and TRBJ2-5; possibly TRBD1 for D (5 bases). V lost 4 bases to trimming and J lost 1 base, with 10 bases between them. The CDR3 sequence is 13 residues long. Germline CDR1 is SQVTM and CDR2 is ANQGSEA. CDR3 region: CSVGRGSQETQYF. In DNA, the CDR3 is TGCAGCGTTGGAAGGGGCAGCCAAGAGACCCAGTACTTC.

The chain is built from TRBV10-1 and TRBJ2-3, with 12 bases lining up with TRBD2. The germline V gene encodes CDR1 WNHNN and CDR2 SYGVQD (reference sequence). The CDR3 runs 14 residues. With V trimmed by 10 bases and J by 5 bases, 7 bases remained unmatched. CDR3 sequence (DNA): TGCGCCACCCTGACTAGCGGGAGTCAAGATACGCAGTATTTT. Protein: CATLTSGSQDTQYF.

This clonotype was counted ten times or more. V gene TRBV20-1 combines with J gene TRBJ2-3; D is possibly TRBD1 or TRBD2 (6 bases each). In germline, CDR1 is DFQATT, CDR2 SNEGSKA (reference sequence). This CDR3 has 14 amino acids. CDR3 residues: CSAPDRRGTDTQYF. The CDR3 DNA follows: TGCAGCGCTCCCGACAGGCGGGGAACAGATACGCAGTATTTT.

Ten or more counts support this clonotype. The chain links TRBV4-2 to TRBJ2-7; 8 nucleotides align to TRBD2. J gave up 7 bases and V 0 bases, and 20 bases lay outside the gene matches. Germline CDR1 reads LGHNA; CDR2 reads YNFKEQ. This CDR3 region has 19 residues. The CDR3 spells CASSQDRTGLARSGWEQYF. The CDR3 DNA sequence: TGTGCCAGCAGCCAAGATCGGACCGGACTAGCAAGATCGGGGTGGGAGCAGTACTTC.

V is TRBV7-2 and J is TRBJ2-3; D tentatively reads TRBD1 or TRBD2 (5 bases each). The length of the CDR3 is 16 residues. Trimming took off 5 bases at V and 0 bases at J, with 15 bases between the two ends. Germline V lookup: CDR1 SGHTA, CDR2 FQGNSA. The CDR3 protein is CASSRWGRQSTDTQYF. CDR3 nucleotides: TGTGCCAGCAGCCGATGGGGACGGCAGAGCACAGATACGCAGTATTTT.

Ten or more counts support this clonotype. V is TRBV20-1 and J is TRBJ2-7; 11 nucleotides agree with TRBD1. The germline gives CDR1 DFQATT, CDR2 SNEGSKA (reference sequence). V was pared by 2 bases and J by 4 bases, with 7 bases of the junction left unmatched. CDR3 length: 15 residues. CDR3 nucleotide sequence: TGCAGTGCTAGACAAGGACAGGGGGCTTCTTACGAGCAGTACTTC. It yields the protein CSARQGQGASYEQYF.

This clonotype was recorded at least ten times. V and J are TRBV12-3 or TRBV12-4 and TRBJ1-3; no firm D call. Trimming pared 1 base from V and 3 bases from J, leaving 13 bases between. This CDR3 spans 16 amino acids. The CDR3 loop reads CASSLGGPRYGNTIYF. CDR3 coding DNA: TGTGCCAGCAGTTTAGGCGGTCCCCGGTATGGAAACACCATATATTTT.

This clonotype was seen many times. CDR3 nucleotides: TGCGCCAGCAGCCCCAAGGGTGGGAGCAATCAGCCCCAGCATTTT. It translates to CASSPKGGSNQPQHF. The chain uses TRBV5-1 and TRBJ1-5, with D hard to call. The CDR3 runs to 15 residues. Trimming took off 4 bases at V and 1 base at J, with 12 bases between the two ends. Germline CDR1 is SGHRS and CDR2 is YFSETQ.

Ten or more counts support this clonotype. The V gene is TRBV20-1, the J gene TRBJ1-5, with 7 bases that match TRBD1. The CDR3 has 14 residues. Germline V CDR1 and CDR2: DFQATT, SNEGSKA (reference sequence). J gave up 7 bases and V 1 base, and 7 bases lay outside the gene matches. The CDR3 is CSARAAQGWQPQHF. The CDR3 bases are TGCAGTGCTAGAGCGGCACAGGGGTGGCAGCCCCAGCATTTT.

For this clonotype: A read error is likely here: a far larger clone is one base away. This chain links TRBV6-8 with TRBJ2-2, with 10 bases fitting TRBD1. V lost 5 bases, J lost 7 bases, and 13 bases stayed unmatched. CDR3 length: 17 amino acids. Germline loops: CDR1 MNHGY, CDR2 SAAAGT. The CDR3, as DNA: TGTGCCAGCAGTGAACCAGGAGGACAGGGGGAGGTCGGGGAGCTGTTTTTT. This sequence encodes CASSEPGGQGEVGELFF.

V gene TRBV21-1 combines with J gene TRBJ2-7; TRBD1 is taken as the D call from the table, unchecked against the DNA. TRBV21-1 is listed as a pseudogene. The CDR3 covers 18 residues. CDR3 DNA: TGTGCCAGCAGTCTCTCCAAGGGGCTAGGGGGGCCCACCTACGAGCAGTACTTC. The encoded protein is CASSLSKGLGGPTYEQYF.

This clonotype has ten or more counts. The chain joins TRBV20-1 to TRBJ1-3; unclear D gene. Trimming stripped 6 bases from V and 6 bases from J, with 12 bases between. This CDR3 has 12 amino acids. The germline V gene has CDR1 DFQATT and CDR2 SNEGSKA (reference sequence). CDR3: CSAPDTVNTIYF. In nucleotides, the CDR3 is TGCAGTGCGCCAGATACCGTAAACACCATATATTTT.